The 30 T cell receptor beta chains presented below share a single source sample, sequenced in a study of cytomegalovirus exposure and HLA in healthy donors. The PCR contained 60 Vbeta and 13 Jbeta primers. Generated by immunoSEQ multiplex PCR, the TCRdb table keeps only in-frame clones and is missing some. The repertoire includes over 150,000 clones, approximately 80% of them detected once, and 4.3% sits in the top ten. Sequencing was performed on PBMCs. Receptors originate from a middle-aged man in good health and CMV-seronegative.

This rearrangement joins TRBV6-6 to TRBJ1-3; D is undetermined. V lost 7 bases to trimming and J lost 0 bases, with 10 bases between them. Germline loops: CDR1 MNHNY, CDR2 SVGAGI (reference sequence). The CDR3 consists of 14 residues. The CDR3 DNA reads TGTGCCAGCACCCCCCAGATCTCTGGAAACACCATATATTTT. It specifies CASTPQISGNTIYF.

This rearrangement joins TRBV9 to TRBJ2-5; 9 positions agree with TRBD1. With 4 bases clipped from V and 0 bases from J, the junction kept 13 bases outside the gene matches. The CDR3 spans 18 residues. Germline V CDR1 and CDR2: SGDLS, YYNGEE. CDR3 region: CASSPYPRTGDYQETQYF. CDR3 nucleotide sequence: TGTGCCAGCAGCCCTTATCCCCGGACAGGGGATTACCAAGAGACCCAGTACTTC.

This sequence joins TRBV5-4 and TRBJ2-5; 11 positions agree with TRBD2. Losses at the gene ends were 4 bases for V and 1 base for J; bases not matched to a gene: 3. Per germline, CDR1 SGHNT and CDR2 YYREEE (reference sequence). This CDR3 is built from 15 residues. CDR3 residues: CASSMGTSGQETQYF. For the CDR3, the DNA is TGTGCCAGCAGCATGGGGACTAGCGGCCAAGAGACCCAGTACTTC.

V gene TRBV27 combines with J gene TRBJ2-7, with D possibly matching TRBD2 (7 bases). V was pared by 6 bases and J by 4 bases, with 13 bases between. The CDR3 loop spans 13 amino acids. The germline gives CDR1 MNHEY, CDR2 SMNVEV (reference sequence). In DNA, the CDR3 is TGTGCCAGCAGCGTGGGGGGGGCTTACGAGCAGTACTTC. Translated, it gives CASSVGGAYEQYF.

This chain links TRBV4-2 with TRBJ2-1; D may be TRBD1 (5 bases). The V gene's germline CDR1 is LGHNA and CDR2 YNFKEQ. This CDR3 has 14 amino acids. V lost 0 bases and J lost 10, with 13 bases in between. The DNA of the CDR3 is TGTGCCAGCAGCCAAGAGTTTAGAGCAGGGGAGCAGTTCTTC. It codes for CASSQEFRAGEQFF.

The chain combines TRBV5-1 with TRBJ1-2; 12 bases fit TRBD1. Germline assignment: CDR1 SGHRS and CDR2 YFSETQ. The CDR3 totals 15 residues. Trimming cost V 0 bases and J 8 bases; bases outside gene matches: 5. The CDR3, as DNA: TGCGCCAGCAGCTTGGAGGGACAGGGGGCGCGAGGCTACACCTTC. Translation: CASSLEGQGARGYTF.

The rearrangement uses TRBV19 and TRBJ2-3, with a tentative D call TRBD2 (6 bases). This CDR3 contains 13 residues. Germline CDR1 and CDR2: LNHDA and SQIVND (reference sequence). V was pared by 8 bases and J by 1 base, with 10 bases between. The DNA of the CDR3 is TGTGCCAGTTTGGGGGAGGGCACAGATACGCAGTATTTT. Amino acids: CASLGEGTDTQYF.

This chain uses TRBV13 with TRBJ2-3; TRBD2 agrees at 8 bases. CDR3 length: 14 amino acids. The junction had 4 bases not matched to a gene; V was cut back by 5 bases and J by 3 bases. The germline V gene has CDR1 PRHDT and CDR2 FYEKMQ (reference sequence). CDR3 protein: CASSPGGATDTQYF. Written as DNA, the CDR3 is TGTGCCAGCAGCCCCGGGGGGGCGACAGATACGCAGTATTTT.

The chain uses TRBV30 and TRBJ2-5; 13 positions agree with TRBD2. Germline V gene lookup returns CDR1 GTSNPN and CDR2 SVGIG (reference sequence). V shed 2 bases and J 7 bases; nucleotides not matched to a gene: 4. CDR3 size: 14 residues. In DNA form, the CDR3 reads TGTGCCTGGAGTACTAGCGGGGGGGACGGGACCCAGTACTTC. As protein: CAWSTSGGDGTQYF. Complete variable domain (other parts from reference TRBV30 and TRBJ2-5): SQTIHQWPATLVQPVGSPLSLECTVEGTSNPNLYWYRQAAGRGLQLLFYSVGIGQISSEVPQNLSASRPQDRQFILSSKKLLLSDSGFYLCAWSTSGGDGTQYFGPGTRLLVL.

V and J are TRBV5-4 and TRBJ1-3; the match to TRBD1 covers 9 bases. V shed 0 bases and J 2 bases; nucleotides not matched to a gene: 6. CDR1 and CDR2 from the germline V gene are SGHNT and YYREEE (reference sequence). CDR3 length: 17 amino acids. The DNA for the CDR3 is TGTGCCAGCAGCTTGGCCGGACAGGGGAAAGCTGGAAACACCATATATTTT. Protein product: CASSLAGQGKAGNTIYF.

V gene TRBV27 combines with J gene TRBJ1-1, with TRBD1 as a possible D gene (5 bases). Germline V gene lookup returns CDR1 MNHEY and CDR2 SMNVEV (reference sequence). Trimming shortened V by 7 bases and J by 6 bases, and 15 bases separated the two germline ends. The CDR3 sequence is 13 residues long. CDR3 DNA sequence: TGTGCCAGCACCTCCATAGGGGAGGCTGAAGCTTTCTTT. Its protein is CASTSIGEAEAFF.

This clone appeared once. V and J are TRBV6-6 and TRBJ2-7; no firm D call. This CDR3 spans 15 amino acids. Looked up from germline, CDR1 is MNHNY and CDR2 is SVGAGI (reference sequence). V was clipped by 3 bases and J by 2 bases, with 14 bases between them. The CDR3 DNA reads TGTGCCAGCAGTTATAGTTCGGAGTCGGCCTACGAGCAGTACTTC. Translating it yields CASSYSSESAYEQYF.

This chain connects TRBV7-2 to TRBJ2-7, with 7 bases fitting TRBD1. This CDR3 region has 16 residues. V trimming: 4 bases; J trimming: 7 bases; junction bases outside the gene matches: 16. From germline, CDR1 is SGHTA and CDR2 FQGNSA. The CDR3 region is CASSSGQRGALGEQYF. The DNA for the CDR3 is TGTGCCAGCAGCTCGGGACAGCGAGGGGCCTTAGGGGAGCAGTACTTC.

This clone appeared a few times. The V and J genes are TRBV19 and TRBJ2-1; a possible D gene is TRBD1 (6 bases). V lost 3 bases to trimming and J lost 1 base, with 16 bases between them. This CDR3 contains 17 residues. The germline CDR1 and CDR2 sequences are LNHDA and SQIVND (reference sequence). The CDR3 protein is CASSMAPGTSSYNEQFF. DNA of the CDR3: TGTGCCAGTAGTATGGCCCCCGGGACATCTTCCTACAATGAGCAGTTCTTC.

The rearrangement links TRBV18 to TRBJ2-7; 10 positions agree with TRBD1. Germline-derived CDR1 and CDR2 are KGHSH and LQKENI. V shed 5 bases, J shed 4 bases, and the junction held 2 bases outside the gene matches. The CDR3 is made up of 13 amino acids. CDR3 sequence: CASSSDRGYEQYF. For the CDR3, the DNA is TGTGCCAGCTCATCGGACAGGGGGTACGAGCAGTACTTC.

CDR3 nucleotides: TGCAGCGGAAACAGGGTGGCGAACACTGAAGCTTTCTTT. As protein: CSGNRVANTEAFF. This chain connects TRBV29-1 to TRBJ1-1, with a weak D call TRBD1 (6 bases). The CDR3 runs 13 residues. Trimming stripped 7 bases from V and 1 base from J, with 13 bases between. Germline CDR1 is SQVTM and CDR2 is ANQGSEA. Full variable domain (missing parts from reference TRBV29-1 and TRBJ1-1): SAVISQKPSRDICQRGTSLTIQCQVDSQVTMMFWYRQQPGQSLTLIATANQGSEATYESGFVIDKFPISRPNLTFSTLTVSNMSPEDSSIYLCSGNRVANTEAFFGQGTRLTVV.

The rearrangement joins TRBV6-1 to TRBJ1-2; 7 positions agree with TRBD1. The length of the CDR3 is 13 residues. CDR1 MNHNS and CDR2 SASEGT come from the germline V gene. With 1 base clipped from V and 7 bases from J, the junction kept 3 bases outside the gene matches. CDR3 DNA: TGTGCCAGCAGTGAAGTGGCAGGGGGTGGCTACACCTTC. Translated, it gives CASSEVAGGGYTF.

V gene TRBV19 combines with J gene TRBJ2-5, with unresolved D. CDR1 is LNHDA and CDR2 is SQIVND in the germline V gene (reference sequence). With 4 bases removed from V and 5 bases from J, the gap between germline ends came to 8 bases. The CDR3 covers 12 residues. The CDR3 here is CASSTAGETQYF. In nucleotides, the CDR3 is TGTGCCAGTAGTACCGCCGGGGAGACCCAGTACTTC.

A single count supports this clone. The rearrangement links TRBV11-2 to TRBJ2-5; D uncertain. The assigned J gene may be wrong: the sequence end matches TRBJ2-7 better. The V gene's germline CDR1 is SGHAT and CDR2 FQNNGV. The CDR3 is made up of 14 amino acids. CDR3 DNA sequence: TGTGCCAGCAGCCCCGTGCATAACTCCTACGAGCAGTACTTC. Translation gives CASSPVHNSYEQYF.

The genes are TRBV7-6 and TRBJ2-3; TRBD2 aligns across 9 bases. CDR1 is SGHVS and CDR2 is FNYEAQ in the germline V gene. V lost 5 bases and J lost 3; bases outside the gene matches: 3. There are 14 residues in the CDR3. The CDR3 DNA follows: TGTGCCAGCAGCCTGCGGGGGGGGACAGATACGCAGTATTTT. This translates into CASSLRGGTDTQYF.

The chain carries TRBV29-1 and TRBJ2-2, with D hard to call. The CDR3 totals 12 residues. Trimming took 6 bases from V and 4 from J, leaving 9 bases between them. From germline, CDR1 is SQVTM and CDR2 ANQGSEA. CDR3 region: CSVYHPTGELFF. CDR3 nucleotides: TGCAGCGTCTATCACCCCACCGGGGAGCTGTTTTTT.

The CDR3, as DNA: TGCGCCAGCAGCCAGGCGAAAACAGGGGGCGGCACAGATACGCAGTATTTT. As protein: CASSQAKTGGGTDTQYF. The chain has TRBV5-1 and TRBJ2-3; the match to TRBD1 covers 9 bases. J lost 1 base, V lost 4 bases, and 10 bases had no gene match. Germline V lookup: CDR1 SGHRS, CDR2 YFSETQ. CDR3 length: 17 amino acids.

The V gene is TRBV6-5, the J gene TRBJ2-7; 8 bases fit TRBD1. Looked up from germline, CDR1 is MNHEY and CDR2 is SVGAGI. With V trimmed by 6 bases and J by 3 bases, 7 bases remained unmatched. This CDR3 has 14 amino acids. CDR3 protein: CASRTDRGHYEQYF. The CDR3 nucleotides read TGTGCCAGCAGAACCGACAGGGGCCACTACGAGCAGTACTTC.

This sequence joins TRBV7-3 and TRBJ2-3; TRBD2 is a possible D gene (7 bases). V lost 5 bases to trimming and J lost 9 bases, with 15 bases between them. This CDR3 contains 13 residues. Germline CDR1 and CDR2: SGHTA and FQGTGA. The CDR3 loop reads CASSTKGGETQYF. For the CDR3, the DNA is TGTGCCAGCAGCACGAAGGGGGGGGAGACGCAGTATTTT. Complete variable domain (other parts from reference TRBV7-3 and TRBJ2-3): GAGVSQTPSNKVTEKGKYVELRCDPISGHTALYWYRQSLGQGPEFLIYFQGTGAADDSGLPNDRFFAVRPEGSVSTLKIQRTERGDSAVYLCASSTKGGETQYFGPGTRLTVL.

This clone was observed a few times. The rearrangement uses TRBV4-3 and TRBJ2-7; D possibly corresponds to TRBD1 (5 bases). With 7 bases removed from V and 5 bases from J, the gap between germline ends came to 18 bases. This CDR3 spans 14 amino acids. The germline V gene encodes CDR1 LGHNA and CDR2 YSLEER. As DNA, the CDR3 is TGCGCCAGCAAACCAAGACTCAGGGCCCACGAGCAGTACTTC. Translated: CASKPRLRAHEQYF.

This clone was seen a few times. The chain combines TRBV1 with TRBJ2-1; the table's D gene call, TRBD1, was not cross checked with the DNA. TRBV1 is labeled a pseudogene. This CDR3 has 14 residues. CDR3 residues: CTSSLPGHPNEQFF. CDR3 DNA: TGCACCAGCAGCCTCCCGGGACACCCAAATGAGCAGTTCTTC.

The chain employs TRBV19 and TRBJ1-2; D not resolved. This CDR3 is built from 13 residues. Trimming shortened V by 7 bases and J by 8 bases, and 17 bases separated the two germline ends. Per germline, CDR1 LNHDA and CDR2 SQIVND (reference sequence). As DNA, the CDR3 is TGTGCCAGTACCCCAATTTGGGGAGAGGGCTACACCTTC. Translated, it gives CASTPIWGEGYTF.

The chain combines TRBV14 with TRBJ2-7, with D uncertain. Germline lookup yields CDR1 SGHDN and CDR2 FVKESK. V shed 3 bases and J shed 4 bases, with 16 bases lying between them. The CDR3 length is 15 residues. The CDR3 coding sequence is TGTGCCAGCAGCCACGAATTCCCTAGTCGGTACGAGCAGTACTTC. Residues: CASSHEFPSRYEQYF.

The genes are TRBV19 and TRBJ1-2, with D perhaps TRBD1 (6 bases). The length of the CDR3 is 16 residues. Germline V CDR1 and CDR2: LNHDA, SQIVND (reference sequence). The V and J ends lost 3 bases and 0 bases respectively, with 14 bases between them. The DNA of the CDR3 is TGTGCCAGTAGTATTCGAACAGGGCCTACTAACTATGGCTACACCTTC. Translation gives CASSIRTGPTNYGYTF. The entire variable domain, with the rest obtained from reference TRBV19 and TRBJ1-2, is as follows: DGGITQSPKYLFRKEGQNVTLSCEQNLNHDAMYWYRQDPGQGLRLIYYSQIVNDFQKGDIAEGYSVSREKKESFPLTVTSAQKNPTAFYLCASSIRTGPTNYGYTFGSGTRLTVV.

This sequence joins TRBV6-5 and TRBJ2-7; 9 positions match TRBD1. The CDR3 runs 13 residues. The V gene end was trimmed by 8 bases and the J gene end by 3 bases; junction bases not matched to a gene: 5. The germline V gene encodes CDR1 MNHEY and CDR2 SVGAGI. CDR3 residues: CASGTGGNYEQYF. CDR3 DNA: TGTGCCAGCGGAACAGGGGGCAACTACGAGCAGTACTTC.